This T cell receptor (beta chain) was sequenced for a study of PD-L1 blockade in urothelial cancer. This clone was picked up one time. What it recognizes is unknown. Time point denoted: peripheral blood 6 weeks after treatment start. Every PCR received spiked-in synthetic TCR analog templates. The protocol was immunoSEQ multiplex PCR, while the TCRdb copy is restricted to in-frame clones and leaves out a portion. The sample holds 25,000 to 35,000 clones; around three quarters are singletons and the top ten take about 3%. Study-wide results and caveats: Pretreatment TCR clonality in blood, when below the median, was predictive of better survival.

Material: PBMCs, obtained around atezolizumab (anti-PD-L1) treatment. This TCR was sampled from an older man with urothelial cancer.

The CDR3 region has the DNA TGTGCCAGCAGCTTAGTTCGAGCGGGGCCTGATACGCAGTATTTT. Its protein product is CASSLVRAGPDTQYF. The V call is TRBV7-8, the J call TRBJ2-3; TRBD2 agrees at 7 bases. This CDR3 has 15 amino acids. The V and J ends lost 1 base and 6 bases, in that order; junction bases with no gene match: 7. Germline V gives CDR1 SGHVS, CDR2 FQNEAQ.